This TCR beta chain originates from a study of CD8+ T cells in alopecia areata. The wider study: Those patients who were treated received oral tofacitinib, which was given at 5 to 10 mg twice daily for moderate-to-severe alopecia areata. General study points: Affected lesional scalp, above all in alopecia totalis/universalis, was more clonal than normal scalp. Alphabeta T cells residing in normal skin are also sequenced in scalp samples.

Those with alopecia areata gave lesional scalp punch biopsies and peripheral blood. This clone was seen more than once but under ten times. Antigen: not known. In germline, CDR1 is SGHTA, CDR2 FQGNSA. Trimming at V came to 5 bases and at J to 5 bases, leaving 4 bases not matched to a gene. This CDR3 is built from 14 residues. Once RNA had been extracted, it was reverse transcribed into cDNA to act as the sequencing template. Repertoires were generated with immunoSEQ multiplex PCR, while TCRdb's copy carries only in-frame clones and drops some. The table shows hundreds of thousands of clones, with about 68% occurring only once.

The receptor's source is a human donor with alopecia areata. This sequence joins TRBV7-2 and TRBJ1-4, with 8 bases that match TRBD1. The sample here was CD4+ T cells sorted from blood, taken at week 0. CDR3 sequence: CASSPGGGNEKLFF. CDR3 bases: TGTGCCAGCAGCCCAGGGGGCGGGAATGAAAAACTGTTTTTT.